This T cell receptor beta chain was captured in a study of blood T cells in healthy people across ages. Overall study: Every two T cells gave about one barcoded beta molecule via template switching.

The ends lost 5 bases at V and 8 bases at J; junction bases unmatched: 7. The length of the CDR3 is 12 residues. The germline V gene has CDR1 SQVTM and CDR2 ANQGSEA. PCR was performed a second time for roughly 6 to 12 cycles using a sample-barcoded 5' primer and a J-beta primer mix. A single record per CDR3 protein comes from TCRdb applying MiXCR to the 5' RACE reads. The sample has about 1 million distinct CDR3 sequences; 35% to 50% are singletons. A minimum of 5.5 micrograms of total RNA was extracted per sample. Sequenced sample: blood. The sequence was collected from a woman aged 55-69 years in good health. This chain joins TRBV29-1 and TRBJ1-2; 8 bases map to TRBD1. The CDR3 DNA sequence: TGCAGCGTTTCTGACAGGGGCGTGGGCTACACCTTC. This sequence encodes CSVSDRGVGYTF.